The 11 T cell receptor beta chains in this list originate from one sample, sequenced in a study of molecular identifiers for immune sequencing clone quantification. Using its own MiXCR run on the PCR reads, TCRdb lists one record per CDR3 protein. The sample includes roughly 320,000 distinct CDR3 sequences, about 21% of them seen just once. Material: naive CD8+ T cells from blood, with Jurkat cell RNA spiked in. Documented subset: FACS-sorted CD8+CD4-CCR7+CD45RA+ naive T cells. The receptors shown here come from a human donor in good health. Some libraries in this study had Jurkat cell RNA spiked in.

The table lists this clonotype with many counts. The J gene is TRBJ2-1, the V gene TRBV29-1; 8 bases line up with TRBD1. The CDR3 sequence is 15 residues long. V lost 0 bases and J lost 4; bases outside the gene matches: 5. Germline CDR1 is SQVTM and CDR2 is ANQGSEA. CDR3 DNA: TGCAGCGTTGAAGATATGGGACAGGAGTACAATGAGCAGTTCTTC. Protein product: CSVEDMGQEYNEQFF.

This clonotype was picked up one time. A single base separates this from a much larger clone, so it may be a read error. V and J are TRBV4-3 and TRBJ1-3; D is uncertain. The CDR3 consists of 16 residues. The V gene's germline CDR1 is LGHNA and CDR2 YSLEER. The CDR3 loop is CASSQDFGFSGDTIYF. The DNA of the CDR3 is TGCGCCAGCAGCCAAGATTTCGGATTTTCTGGAGACACCATATATTTT.

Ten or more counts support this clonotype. The CDR3 protein is CAWSVTSGSYEQYF. As DNA, the CDR3 is TGTGCCTGGAGTGTGACTAGCGGATCCTACGAGCAGTACTTC. This rearrangement joins TRBV30 to TRBJ2-7; 9 bases are a match to TRBD2. The CDR3 totals 14 residues. The V segment lost 0 bases and the J segment 1 base; nucleotides outside the gene matches: 1. From germline, CDR1 is GTSNPN and CDR2 SVGIG (reference sequence).

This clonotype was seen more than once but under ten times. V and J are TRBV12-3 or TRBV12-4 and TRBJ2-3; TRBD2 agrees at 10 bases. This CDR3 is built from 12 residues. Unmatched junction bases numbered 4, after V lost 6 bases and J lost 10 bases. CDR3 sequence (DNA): TGTGCCAGCAGCCCGGGGACTAGCGCGCAGTATTTT. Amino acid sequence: CASSPGTSAQYF.

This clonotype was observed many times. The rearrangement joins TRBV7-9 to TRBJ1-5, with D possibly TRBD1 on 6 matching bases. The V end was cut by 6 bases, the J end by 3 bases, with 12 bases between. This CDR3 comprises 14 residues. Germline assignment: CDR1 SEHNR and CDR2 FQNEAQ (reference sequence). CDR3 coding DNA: TGTGCCAGCAGTCTAGGGGGACACAATCAGCCCCAGCATTTT. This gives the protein CASSLGGHNQPQHF.

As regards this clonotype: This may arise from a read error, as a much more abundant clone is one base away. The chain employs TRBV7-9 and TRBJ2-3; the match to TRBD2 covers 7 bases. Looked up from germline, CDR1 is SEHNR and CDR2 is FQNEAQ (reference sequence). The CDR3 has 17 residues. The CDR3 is CAGSPPPSGVSTDTQYF. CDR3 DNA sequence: TGTGCCGGCAGCCCCCCTCCTAGCGGTGTGAGCACAGATACGCAGTATTTT.

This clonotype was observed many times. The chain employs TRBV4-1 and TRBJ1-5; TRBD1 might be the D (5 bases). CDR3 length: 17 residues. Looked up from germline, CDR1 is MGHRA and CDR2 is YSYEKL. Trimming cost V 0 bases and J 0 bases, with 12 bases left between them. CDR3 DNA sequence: TGCGCCAGCAGCCAAGATTGGGGGACTTATAGCAATCAGCCCCAGCATTTT. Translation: CASSQDWGTYSNQPQHF.

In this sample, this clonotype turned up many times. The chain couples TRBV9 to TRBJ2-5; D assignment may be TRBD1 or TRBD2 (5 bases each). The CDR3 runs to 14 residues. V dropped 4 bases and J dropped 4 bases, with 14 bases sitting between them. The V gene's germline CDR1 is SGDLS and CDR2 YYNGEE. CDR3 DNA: TGTGCCAGCAGCACAGAGGGGCTGCGAGAGACCCAGTACTTC. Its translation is CASSTEGLRETQYF.

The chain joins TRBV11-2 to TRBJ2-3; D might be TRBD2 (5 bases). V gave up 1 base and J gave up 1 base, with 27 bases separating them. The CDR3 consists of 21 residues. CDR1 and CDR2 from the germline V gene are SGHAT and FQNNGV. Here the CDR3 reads CASSLVFGESAPGPGTDTQYF. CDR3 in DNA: TGTGCCAGCAGCTTAGTGTTCGGGGAATCAGCTCCCGGGCCTGGCACAGATACGCAGTATTTT.

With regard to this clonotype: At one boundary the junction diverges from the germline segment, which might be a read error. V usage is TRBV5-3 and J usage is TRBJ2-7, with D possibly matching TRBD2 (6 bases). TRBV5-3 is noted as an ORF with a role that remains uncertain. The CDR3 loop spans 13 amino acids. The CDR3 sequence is CASSTTLPAGQHF. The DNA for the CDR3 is TGTGCCAGCAGTACAACCCTTCCTGCGGGGCAGCACTTC.

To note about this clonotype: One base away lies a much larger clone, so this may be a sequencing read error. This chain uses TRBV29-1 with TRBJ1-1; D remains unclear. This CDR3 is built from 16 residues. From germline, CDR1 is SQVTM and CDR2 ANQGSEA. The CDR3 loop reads CSVEPAGGRINTEASF. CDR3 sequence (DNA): TGCAGCGTTGAACCCGCTGGAGGGCGCATAAACACTGAAGCTTCCTTT.